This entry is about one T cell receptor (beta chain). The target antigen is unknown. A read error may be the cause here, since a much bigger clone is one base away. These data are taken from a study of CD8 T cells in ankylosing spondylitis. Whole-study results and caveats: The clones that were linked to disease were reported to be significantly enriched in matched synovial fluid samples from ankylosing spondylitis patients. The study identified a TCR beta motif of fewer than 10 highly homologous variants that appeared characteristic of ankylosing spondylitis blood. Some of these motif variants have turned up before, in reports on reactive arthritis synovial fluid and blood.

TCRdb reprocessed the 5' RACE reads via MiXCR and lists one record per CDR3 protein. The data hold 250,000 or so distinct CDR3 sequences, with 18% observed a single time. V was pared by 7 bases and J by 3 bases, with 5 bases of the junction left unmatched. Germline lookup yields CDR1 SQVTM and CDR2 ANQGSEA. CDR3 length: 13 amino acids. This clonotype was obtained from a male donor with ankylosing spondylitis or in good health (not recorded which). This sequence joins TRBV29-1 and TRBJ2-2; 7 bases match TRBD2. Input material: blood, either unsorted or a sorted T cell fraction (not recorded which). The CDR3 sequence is CSAEREDTGELFF. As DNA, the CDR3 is TGCAGCGCCGAACGGGAGGACACCGGGGAGCTGTTTTTT.